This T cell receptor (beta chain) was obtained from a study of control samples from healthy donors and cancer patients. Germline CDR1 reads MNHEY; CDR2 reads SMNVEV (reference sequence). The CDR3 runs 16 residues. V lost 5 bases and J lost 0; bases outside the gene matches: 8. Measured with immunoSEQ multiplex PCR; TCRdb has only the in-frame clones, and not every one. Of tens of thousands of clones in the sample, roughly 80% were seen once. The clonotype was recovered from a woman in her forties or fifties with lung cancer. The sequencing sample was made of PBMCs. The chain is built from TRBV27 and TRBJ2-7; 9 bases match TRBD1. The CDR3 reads CASSPGTGMRSYEQYF. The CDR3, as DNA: TGTGCCAGCAGTCCCGGGACAGGGATGCGCTCCTACGAGCAGTACTTC.